These T cell receptor beta chains were read from a single sample in a study of post-analysis software for immune sequencing data. TCRdb recomputed calls from the PCR reads with MiXCR, one row per CDR3 protein. Among about 570,000 distinct CDR3 sequences listed, approximately 34% were seen once. The sequenced sample consisted of blood. The source of these receptors is a girl under 18 with multiple sclerosis. The CDR3 runs from the conserved cysteine through the conserved F or W. Fields, in order: V gene, J gene, clone size, D gene, CDR3 length, CDR3 DNA, CDR3 protein. A D gene is named only where the DNA matches it firmly. Clone sizes are given selectively: once, few, many, or a class where the clone is expanded.

v_gene: TRBV12-3/TRBV12-4
j_gene: TRBJ1-5
abundance: NA
d_gene: TRBD1
len: 16
CDR3nt: TGTGCCAGCAGTGCCAACAGGGGGCAAGACAATCAGCCCCAGCATTTT
CDR3aa: CASSANRGQDNQPQHF

v_gene: TRBV12-5
j_gene: TRBJ1-5
abundance: NA
d_gene: NA
len: 13
CDR3nt: TGTGCTAGTGGTTTGGTGAGGGTTCAGCCCCAGCATTTT
CDR3aa: CASGLVRVQPQHF

v_gene: TRBV20-1
j_gene: TRBJ1-5
abundance: NA
d_gene: NA
len: 13
CDR3nt: TGCAGTGCTAGAGTGGGTTCGGTTCAGCCCCAGCATTTT
CDR3aa: CSARVGSVQPQHF

v_gene: TRBV7-2
j_gene: TRBJ2-7
abundance: NA
d_gene: NA
len: 13
CDR3nt: TGTGCCAGCAGCCTAGGGACTCAAGGGGGGCAGTACTTC
CDR3aa: CASSLGTQGGQYF

v_gene: TRBV28
j_gene: TRBJ2-1
abundance: once
d_gene: NA
len: 13
CDR3nt: TGTGCCAGCAGTCTTTGGGGCTCACAAAGCCGGGTCTTC
CDR3aa: CASSLWGSQSRVF

v_gene: TRBV7-2
j_gene: TRBJ2-3
abundance: NA
d_gene: TRBD2
len: 14
CDR3nt: TGTGCCAGCAGCTCTCCAGCTAGCGGAGATACGCAGTATTTT
CDR3aa: CASSSPASGDTQYF

v_gene: TRBV20-1
j_gene: TRBJ2-5
abundance: few
d_gene: TRBD1
len: 13
CDR3nt: TGCAGTGCCGACCGGGACAGGGAAGAGACCCAGTACTTC
CDR3aa: CSADRDREETQYF

v_gene: TRBV6-6
j_gene: TRBJ1-6
abundance: many
d_gene: TRBD1
len: 14
CDR3nt: TGTGCCAGCAGCCCGACAGGGGCGAAGTCACCCCTCCACTTT
CDR3aa: CASSPTGAKSPLHF

v_gene: TRBV6-5
j_gene: TRBJ2-7
abundance: few
d_gene: NA
len: 16
CDR3nt: TGTGCCAGCAGTTACTCGATGGTAGGGGGGAACTACGAGCAGTACTTC
CDR3aa: CASSYSMVGGNYEQYF

v_gene: TRBV6-2/TRBV6-3
j_gene: TRBJ2-4
abundance: NA
d_gene: TRBD2
len: 14
CDR3nt: TGTGCCAGCACCAGGGTTAGCGGGGGAAACATTCAGTACTTC
CDR3aa: CASTRVSGGNIQYF

v_gene: TRBV24-1
j_gene: TRBJ2-3
abundance: few
d_gene: NA
len: 13
CDR3nt: TGTGCCACCAGTGGCTTTAGCACAGATACGCAGTATTTT
CDR3aa: CATSGFSTDTQYF

v_gene: TRBV18
j_gene: TRBJ2-5
abundance: NA
d_gene: NA
len: 12
CDR3nt: TGTGCCAGCTCACCACCGGGCAAGACCCAGTACTTC
CDR3aa: CASSPPGKTQYF

v_gene: TRBV18
j_gene: TRBJ1-1
abundance: NA
d_gene: TRBD1
len: 14
CDR3nt: TGTGCCAGCTCACACCAGGGGGAAAGCACTGAAGCTTTCTTT
CDR3aa: CASSHQGESTEAFF

v_gene: TRBV7-3
j_gene: TRBJ2-3
abundance: many
d_gene: NA
len: 16
CDR3nt: TGTGCCAGCAGCTTATATGCACGGGGCAGCACAGATACGCAGTATTTT
CDR3aa: CASSLYARGSTDTQYF

v_gene: TRBV5-1
j_gene: TRBJ2-1
abundance: NA
d_gene: NA
len: 14
CDR3nt: TGCGCCAGCAGCTCCGGACAGCGAGGAGCTGAGCAGTTCTTC
CDR3aa: CASSSGQRGAEQFF

v_gene: TRBV9
j_gene: TRBJ2-5
abundance: NA
d_gene: TRBD2
len: 18
CDR3nt: TGTGCCAGCAGCGATTCTAGCGGGGGATCCGGGCTTGGAGGGACCCAGTACTTC
CDR3aa: CASSDSSGGSGLGGTQYF

v_gene: TRBV6-2/TRBV6-3
j_gene: TRBJ1-5
abundance: few
d_gene: NA
len: 14
CDR3nt: TGTGCCAGCACGCCGGGGGGTTCCAATCAGCCCCAGCATTTT
CDR3aa: CASTPGGSNQPQHF

v_gene: TRBV6-1
j_gene: TRBJ2-7
abundance: NA
d_gene: NA
len: 14
CDR3nt: TGTGCCAGCAGGATGGACGAGAGCCCCTACGAGCAGTACTTC
CDR3aa: CASRMDESPYEQYF

v_gene: TRBV4-2
j_gene: TRBJ2-1
abundance: few
d_gene: TRBD2
len: 17
CDR3nt: TGTGCCAGCAGCCAAAACTCGGGACTAGCGGGGTGGTTGTGGCAGTTCTTC
CDR3aa: CASSQNSGLAGWLWQFF

v_gene: TRBV11-2
j_gene: TRBJ1-1
abundance: once
d_gene: NA
len: 13
CDR3nt: TGTGCCAGCAGCTTAGAGCTTGGGGGGCAGGCTTTCTTT
CDR3aa: CASSLELGGQAFF

v_gene: TRBV6-5
j_gene: TRBJ1-2
abundance: few
d_gene: NA
len: 16
CDR3nt: TGTGCCAGCAGAAACGCTCTTCAGGGTAATTCGGCTGGCTACACCTTC
CDR3aa: CASRNALQGNSAGYTF

v_gene: TRBV9
j_gene: TRBJ1-6
abundance: NA
d_gene: TRBD1
len: 19
CDR3nt: TGTGCCAGCAGCCCTCGAGGACAGGGAAAAAGCTCCTATAATTCACCCCTCCACTTT
CDR3aa: CASSPRGQGKSSYNSPLHF

v_gene: TRBV20-1
j_gene: TRBJ2-5
abundance: NA
d_gene: NA
len: 14
CDR3nt: TGCAGTGCTAGCAAATTACCCGGGAAAGAGACCCAGTACTTC
CDR3aa: CSASKLPGKETQYF

v_gene: TRBV18
j_gene: TRBJ1-5
abundance: few
d_gene: NA
len: 15
CDR3nt: TGTGCCAGCTCACCAGGGTATGACGGGAATCAGCCCCAGCATTTT
CDR3aa: CASSPGYDGNQPQHF

v_gene: TRBV13
j_gene: TRBJ2-7
abundance: few
d_gene: TRBD2
len: 15
CDR3nt: TGTGCCAGCAGCGAAAGACTAGCGGGAATCAACGAGCAGTACTTC
CDR3aa: CASSERLAGINEQYF

v_gene: TRBV6-6
j_gene: TRBJ2-7
abundance: NA
d_gene: TRBD1
len: 14
CDR3nt: TGTGCCAGCAGATGGGGACAGGGGGGCTACGAGCAGTACTTC
CDR3aa: CASRWGQGGYEQYF

v_gene: TRBV10-3
j_gene: TRBJ1-1
abundance: NA
d_gene: TRBD1
len: 15
CDR3nt: TGTGCCATCAGTGGACAGGGGATGATGGACACTGAAGCTTTCTTT
CDR3aa: CAISGQGMMDTEAFF

v_gene: TRBV7-3
j_gene: TRBJ1-1
abundance: few
d_gene: NA
len: 14
CDR3nt: TGTGCCAGCAGCTTGCTGGGCCAGGACACTGAAGCTTTCTTT
CDR3aa: CASSLLGQDTEAFF

v_gene: TRBV20-1
j_gene: TRBJ2-5
abundance: few
d_gene: TRBD2
len: 15
CDR3nt: TGCAGTGCTATCCCTAGCGGGGGGGCTGGGGAGACCCAGTACTTC
CDR3aa: CSAIPSGGAGETQYF

v_gene: TRBV13
j_gene: TRBJ2-1
abundance: NA
d_gene: TRBD2
len: 15
CDR3nt: TGTGCCAGCAAATTCCCGGGACTAGCAGGCAATGAGCAGTTCTTC
CDR3aa: CASKFPGLAGNEQFF

v_gene: TRBV6-2/TRBV6-3
j_gene: TRBJ2-1
abundance: NA
d_gene: NA
len: 14
CDR3nt: TGTGCCAGCAGTTCCCTGGCGGGGGCCAATGAGCAGTTCTTC
CDR3aa: CASSSLAGANEQFF

v_gene: TRBV5-1
j_gene: TRBJ2-7
abundance: NA
d_gene: TRBD1
len: 15
CDR3nt: TGCGCCGGCAGCCTAATACAGGGGAGCTCCTACGAGCAGTACTTC
CDR3aa: CAGSLIQGSSYEQYF

v_gene: TRBV2
j_gene: TRBJ1-2
abundance: few
d_gene: TRBD1
len: 15
CDR3nt: TGTGCCAGCAGCGAAGTTGGGACAGCTAACTATGGCTACACCTTC
CDR3aa: CASSEVGTANYGYTF

v_gene: TRBV7-8
j_gene: TRBJ2-7
abundance: NA
d_gene: NA
len: 16
CDR3nt: TGTGCCAGCAGCTTAGGCCCATCCTCCTACTCCTACGAGCAGTACTTC
CDR3aa: CASSLGPSSYSYEQYF

v_gene: TRBV7-2
j_gene: TRBJ1-1
abundance: few
d_gene: TRBD1
len: 15
CDR3nt: TGTGCCAGCAGCCCGGGACAGGGAAGGGACACTGAAGCTTTCTTT
CDR3aa: CASSPGQGRDTEAFF

v_gene: TRBV5-1
j_gene: TRBJ1-2
abundance: NA
d_gene: TRBD1
len: 14
CDR3nt: TGCGCCAGCAGCTCGACTCAGGGGGTAGATGGCTACACCTTC
CDR3aa: CASSSTQGVDGYTF

v_gene: TRBV15
j_gene: TRBJ1-1
abundance: few
d_gene: TRBD1
len: 16
CDR3nt: TGTGCCACCAGCAGAGATGTAGGGACAGCCAACACTGAAGCTTTCTTT
CDR3aa: CATSRDVGTANTEAFF

v_gene: TRBV29-1
j_gene: TRBJ1-2
abundance: few
d_gene: NA
len: 14
CDR3nt: TGCAGCGTGAGGGGGAGAGGGTTGGACTATGGCTACACCTTC
CDR3aa: CSVRGRGLDYGYTF

v_gene: TRBV20-1
j_gene: TRBJ2-7
abundance: once
d_gene: NA
len: 15
CDR3nt: TGCAGTGCTAGAGATACGTCCGGGAACTCCTACGAGCAGTACTTC
CDR3aa: CSARDTSGNSYEQYF

v_gene: TRBV28
j_gene: TRBJ2-7
abundance: few
d_gene: TRBD1
len: 13
CDR3nt: TGTGCCAGCAGAGACAGGGGTCTCCACGAGCAGTACTTC
CDR3aa: CASRDRGLHEQYF

v_gene: TRBV29-1
j_gene: TRBJ2-7
abundance: medium-sized
d_gene: TRBD1
len: 15
CDR3nt: TGCAGCGTTGATCTTGGGACAGGGCTCCCCTACGAGCAGTACTTC
CDR3aa: CSVDLGTGLPYEQYF

v_gene: TRBV5-1
j_gene: TRBJ1-2
abundance: few
d_gene: TRBD1
len: 16
CDR3nt: TGCGCCAGCAGCAACCGACAGGGAGTCGGCGCCTATGGCTACACCTTC
CDR3aa: CASSNRQGVGAYGYTF

v_gene: TRBV29-1
j_gene: TRBJ1-2
abundance: few
d_gene: NA
len: 12
CDR3nt: TGCAGCGTTGAAGCGTCGGTCTATGGCTACACCTTC
CDR3aa: CSVEASVYGYTF

v_gene: TRBV12-3/TRBV12-4
j_gene: TRBJ1-5
abundance: many
d_gene: NA
len: 13
CDR3nt: TGTGCCAGTCAGGGATTTAGCAATCAGCCCCAGCATTTT
CDR3aa: CASQGFSNQPQHF

v_gene: TRBV20-1
j_gene: TRBJ1-5
abundance: few
d_gene: NA
len: 16
CDR3nt: TGCAGTGCTAGTTCGGGCCAACACCAAAGCAATCAGCCCCAGCATTTT
CDR3aa: CSASSGQHQSNQPQHF

v_gene: TRBV10-2
j_gene: TRBJ2-3
abundance: few
d_gene: NA
len: 16
CDR3nt: TGCGCCAGCAGTGAGAGTAATTTCGCTAGCACAGATACGCAGTATTTT
CDR3aa: CASSESNFASTDTQYF

v_gene: TRBV6-6
j_gene: TRBJ2-7
abundance: NA
d_gene: TRBD2
len: 15
CDR3nt: TGTGCCAGCAACCCCCTAGCGGGGGACCCCCGGGAGCAGTACTTC
CDR3aa: CASNPLAGDPREQYF

v_gene: TRBV6-5
j_gene: TRBJ2-1
abundance: NA
d_gene: TRBD2
len: 17
CDR3nt: TGTGCCAGCAGTTACTCTCTTCTAGCGGGCTCCTGCAATGAGCAGTTCTTC
CDR3aa: CASSYSLLAGSCNEQFF

v_gene: TRBV12-3/TRBV12-4
j_gene: TRBJ2-5
abundance: NA
d_gene: TRBD1
len: 14
CDR3nt: TGTGCCAGCAGTTCCAGGGGGCCCCGGGAGACCCAGTACTTC
CDR3aa: CASSSRGPRETQYF